This TCR beta chain emerged from a study of PD-1 blockade in classical Hodgkin lymphoma. The time point denotes: cycle 4 day 1 (C4D1), after six to seven weeks of nivolumab. Every patient had relapsed following autologous stem cell transplantation, and cohorts differed in brentuximab vedotin exposure. Study outcomes and limitations: Some patients began nivolumab under 1 year after ASCT. These patients were excluded from later analyses.

Between the trimmed V and J ends, which lost 5 bases and 0 bases, there was a span of 17 bases. In germline, CDR1 is MNHNY, CDR2 SVGAGI (reference sequence). The CDR3 contains 16 residues. The method was immunoSEQ multiplex PCR; TCRdb's version includes in-frame clones alone and lacks a portion of them. This sample has roughly 50,000 clones; 85% to 90% occur once, and the top ten carry approximately 14%. About this clone: Its antigen is undetermined.

This specimen was peripheral blood mononuclear cells (PBMCs), taken before the fourth cycle of nivolumab. V usage is TRBV6-6 and J usage is TRBJ2-7, with D uncertain. The TCR originated in a human donor with classical Hodgkin lymphoma. The CDR3 here is CASSATTVIGSYEQYF. CDR3 nucleotide sequence: TGTGCCAGCAGTGCTACCACCGTGATAGGCTCCTACGAGCAGTACTTC.